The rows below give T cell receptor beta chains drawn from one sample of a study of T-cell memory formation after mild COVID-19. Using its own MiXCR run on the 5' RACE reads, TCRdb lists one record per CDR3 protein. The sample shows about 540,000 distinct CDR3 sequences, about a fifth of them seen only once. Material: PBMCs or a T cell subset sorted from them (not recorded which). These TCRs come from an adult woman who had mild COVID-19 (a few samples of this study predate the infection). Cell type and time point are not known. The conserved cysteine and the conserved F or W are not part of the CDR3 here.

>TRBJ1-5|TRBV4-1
ASSQDLDQPQH
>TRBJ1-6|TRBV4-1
ASSQYLGGSYNSPLH
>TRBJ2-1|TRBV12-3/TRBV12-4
ASSSRAGEF
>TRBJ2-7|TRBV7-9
ASSLRTSGSSYEQY
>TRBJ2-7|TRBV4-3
ASSLRGPSGASYEQY
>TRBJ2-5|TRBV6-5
ASSYSSRPHSQETQY
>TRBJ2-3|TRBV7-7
GSLCSTDTQY
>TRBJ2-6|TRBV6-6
ASSYFPGFTGANVLT
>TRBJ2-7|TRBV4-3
ASSQVGGDDEQY
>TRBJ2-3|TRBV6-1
ASLILAGVGDTQY
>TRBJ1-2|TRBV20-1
SARTSTGYGYT
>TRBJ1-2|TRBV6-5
ASSTGFGYT
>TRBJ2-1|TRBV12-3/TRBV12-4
ARSFAGGPYNEQF
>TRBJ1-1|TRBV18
ASSPPTTGVGAAF
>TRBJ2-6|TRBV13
ASSLVAGGLAGANVLT
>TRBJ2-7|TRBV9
ASSVGVAGIYEQY
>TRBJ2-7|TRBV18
ASSIWRSSYEQY
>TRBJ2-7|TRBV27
ASSLSFGGMNQQY
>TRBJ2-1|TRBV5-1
ASSSRSISYNEQF
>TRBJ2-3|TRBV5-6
ASSPRQGSEGDTQY
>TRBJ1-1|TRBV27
ASSPDPGDTEAF
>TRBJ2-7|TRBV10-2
ASRRERSLSYEQY
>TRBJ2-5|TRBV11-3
ASSLSASVRETQY
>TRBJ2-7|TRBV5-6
ASSLQGAAEQY
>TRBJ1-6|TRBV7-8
ASSWGDSNSPLH
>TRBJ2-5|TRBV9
ASSVNTRASRETQY